The entry that follows covers one T cell receptor beta chain sequence. Its antigen is not identified. Germline assignment: CDR1 MGHRA and CDR2 YSYEKL. Losses at the gene ends were 1 base for V and 5 bases for J; bases not matched to a gene: 7. This CDR3 contains 15 residues. The sample originates from a study of identical twins. Study-wide findings and caveats: Invariant MAIT and iNKT cells are populations that could partly confound zero-insertion analyses.

From the 5' RACE reads, TCRdb called clonotypes with MiXCR, one entry per CDR3 protein. Counted here are approximately 620,000 distinct CDR3 sequences, approximately 9% occurring once; the ten biggest clones make up approximately 0.94%. The sample was also reused in another study, on yellow fever vaccine responses in identical twins.

The TCR originated in a young woman in good health. The chain recombines TRBV4-1 with TRBJ2-5, with 7 bases that match TRBD1. Sequencing was performed on PBMCs. The CDR3 sequence is CASSQGTDRVETQYF. CDR3 coding DNA: TGCGCCAGCAGCCAAGGAACCGACAGGGTGGAGACCCAGTACTTC.